This T cell receptor beta chain emerged from a study of vaccination effects on CD4 cells after COVID-19. Notes on the study in general: From healthy vaccinees, only 1 of 255 vaccine-induced clones also reacted to common cold coronaviruses.

Regarding this clone: What it binds is not known.

Data came from immunoSEQ multiplex PCR; TCRdb stores just in-frame clones and leaves some out. The data contain tens of thousands of clones, around 80% of them singletons. CD4+ T cells specific for antigen were expanded with viral peptide pools by the ViraFEST assay before sequencing. Investigators separated out CD4+ T cells once around 11 days of culture had passed. Neither prior SARS-CoV-2 infection nor positive nucleocapsid antibodies were present in the vaccine recipients. The germline CDR1 and CDR2 sequences are KGHSH and LQKENI. V was clipped by 4 bases and J by 3 bases; unmatched bases: 8. The CDR3 spans 16 residues.

This TCR was recovered from a human donor who received a COVID-19 vaccine. This rearrangement joins TRBV18 to TRBJ1-4, with 7 bases fitting TRBD1. Sequencing was performed on CD4+ T cells from PBMCs cultured with HCoV-229E spike peptides, taken before COVID-19 vaccination. The CDR3, as DNA: TGTGCCAGCTCACATGGACAGGAGCGGGCTAATGAAAAACTGTTTTTT. The encoded protein is CASSHGQERANEKLFF.